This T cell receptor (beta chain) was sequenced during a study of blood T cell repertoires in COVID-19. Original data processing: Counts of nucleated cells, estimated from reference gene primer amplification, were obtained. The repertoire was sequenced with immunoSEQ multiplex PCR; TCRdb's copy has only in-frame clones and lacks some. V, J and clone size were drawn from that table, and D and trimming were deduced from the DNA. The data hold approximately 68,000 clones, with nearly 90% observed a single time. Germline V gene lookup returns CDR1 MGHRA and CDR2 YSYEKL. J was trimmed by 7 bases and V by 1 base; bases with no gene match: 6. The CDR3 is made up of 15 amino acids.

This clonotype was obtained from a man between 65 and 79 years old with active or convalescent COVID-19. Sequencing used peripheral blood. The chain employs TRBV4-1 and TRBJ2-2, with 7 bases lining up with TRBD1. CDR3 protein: CASSQVTGVIGELFF. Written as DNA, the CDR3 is TGCGCCAGCAGCCAAGTTACAGGGGTAATCGGGGAGCTGTTTTTT.